The clone carrying this T cell receptor beta chain turned up a few times. Its antigen is not identified. Amplification used 60 Vbeta primers and 13 Jbeta primers. Assay: immunoSEQ multiplex PCR; the TCRdb copy retains only in-frame clones and omits some. Of some 70,000 clones in the sample, 55% to 80% are singletons; the top ten hold about 3%. Trimming took 6 bases from V and 11 from J; bases not matched to a gene: 12. The CDR3 is 14 residues long. Germline V gene lookup returns CDR1 KGHSH and CDR2 LQKENI. The data belong to a study of cytomegalovirus exposure and HLA in healthy donors. General study results and limits: It was 164 TCR beta chains that were listed as cytomegalovirus-associated.

The rearrangement joins TRBV18 to TRBJ1-5; 8 positions match TRBD1. The sequenced material came from PBMCs. The TCR sequence derives from a woman aged 50 to 60 in good health and CMV-seronegative. CDR3 residues: CASSSGTGENTQHF. CDR3 nucleotide sequence: TGTGCCAGCTCTTCCGGGACAGGCGAAAACACCCAGCATTTT.